Listed below are T cell receptor beta chains from one sample, sequenced in a study of CD8 T cells in Susac syndrome. TCRdb independently ran MiXCR on the immunoSEQ multiplex PCR reads; one entry per CDR3 protein. The table shows 180,000 or so distinct CDR3 sequences, with about 95% occurring only once. The sequencing sample was made of CD4+ T cells from PBMCs. The source of these receptors is a human donor with multiple sclerosis. Both conserved end residues are part of each CDR3. D genes are given only for firm matches. Expanded clones are given a class, and other clones once, few, many or no size at all.

abundance | d_gene | j_gene | v_gene | CDR3nt | CDR3aa
NA | NA | TRBJ2-7 | TRBV29-1 | TGCAGCGCGGGGAACGACGGTTTCTACGAGCAGTACTTC | CSAGNDGFYEQYF
NA | NA | TRBJ2-3 | TRBV7-8 | TGTGCCAGCAGCTCAGGACTCTCCGATACGCAGTATTTT | CASSSGLSDTQYF
NA | NA | TRBJ2-7 | TRBV3-1 | TGTGCCAGCAGCCAAGAGGGACTCCGGGGGAAGGACTACGAGCAGTACTTC | CASSQEGLRGKDYEQYF
NA | NA | TRBJ1-1 | TRBV7-2 | TGTGCCAGCAGCTCGCACTTACTCGCCGGGACACGAACTGAAGCTTTCTTT | CASSSHLLAGTRTEAFF
once | NA | TRBJ2-4 | TRBV5-6 | TGTGCCAGCACGAATCCTGCCAAAAACATTCAGTACTTC | CASTNPAKNIQYF
NA | NA | TRBJ2-3 | TRBV7-2 | TGTGCCAGCAGCCCGGGCCCAGATACGCAGTATTTT | CASSPGPDTQYF
NA | NA | TRBJ1-6 | TRBV10-3 | TGTGCCATCAGGGGAGGGGCGCACTCACCCCTCCACTTT | CAIRGGAHSPLHF
NA | NA | TRBJ1-2 | TRBV6-6 | TGTGCCAGCATTATGGTTGGATATGGCTACACCTTC | CASIMVGYGYTF
once | NA | TRBJ2-3 | TRBV2 | TGTGCCAACGGAAGGGGCCGGGAAGCGGATACGCAGTATTTT | CANGRGREADTQYF
NA | NA | TRBJ2-1 | TRBV7-2 | TGTGCCAGCAGCACTCCAGGGATCGTATGGAATGAGCAGTTCTTC | CASSTPGIVWNEQFF
NA | NA | TRBJ1-1 | TRBV3-1 | TGTGCCAGCAGCCACCAGCTACCGAACACTGAAGCTTTCTTT | CASSHQLPNTEAFF
NA | NA | TRBJ1-2 | TRBV20-1 | TGCAGTGCTAGTCCTGACAGGCGGTATGGCTACACCTTC | CSASPDRRYGYTF
NA | NA | TRBJ1-2 | TRBV20-1 | TGCAGTGCGATAGTTGGCTATGGCTACACCTTC | CSAIVGYGYTF
NA | TRBD2 | TRBJ2-5 | TRBV12-3/TRBV12-4 | TGTGCCAGCAGTTTAGAACGGGGGGGCCAAGAGACCCAGTACTTC | CASSLERGGQETQYF
NA | NA | TRBJ1-1 | TRBV3-1 | TGTGCCAGCAGCCATATCCACGGGGGAACTGAAGCTTTCTTT | CASSHIHGGTEAFF
NA | NA | TRBJ2-5 | TRBV27 | TGTGCCAGCAGTTTTCGGAGGGGGAGGCAAGAGACCCAGTACTTC | CASSFRRGRQETQYF
few | NA | TRBJ2-3 | TRBV6-5 | TGTGCCAGCAGTTATGGGGATACGCAGTATTTT | CASSYGDTQYF
NA | TRBD1 | TRBJ1-1 | TRBV30 | TGTGCCTGGAGTCCGGGACAGCCGAACACTGAAGCTTTCTTT | CAWSPGQPNTEAFF
NA | NA | TRBJ2-7 | TRBV20-1 | TGCAGTGCTTCCCCCTCCTACGAGCAGTACTTC | CSASPSYEQYF
NA | NA | TRBJ1-5 | TRBV2 | TGTGCCAGCAGTGAAGGCGGTCAGCCCCAGCATTTT | CASSEGGQPQHF
once | TRBD2 | TRBJ2-1 | TRBV7-2 | TGTGCCAGCAGCTCCCGCAAGGAGGGGGCTAGCGGGGTATCAGGGCAGTTCTTC | CASSSRKEGASGVSGQFF
NA | NA | TRBJ1-5 | TRBV20-1 | TGCAGTGCCTCGAGTGGGGATCAGCCCCAGCATTTT | CSASSGDQPQHF
NA | TRBD1 | TRBJ1-1 | TRBV27 | TGTGCCAGCGGATATCCGGGGACAGGTGTGATGGCTTTCTTT | CASGYPGTGVMAFF
NA | NA | TRBJ2-5 | TRBV3-1 | TGTGCCAGCAGCCGTGACACTGTACAAGAGACCCAGTACTTC | CASSRDTVQETQYF
NA | NA | TRBJ2-1 | TRBV12-5 | TGTGCTAGTGGTTTACCGACTCCGAACCAGTTCTTC | CASGLPTPNQFF
NA | NA | TRBJ2-3 | TRBV29-1 | TGCAGCGTTGAAGATAGACTACACACAGATACGCAGTATTTT | CSVEDRLHTDTQYF
NA | NA | TRBJ2-5 | TRBV12-3/TRBV12-4 | TGTGCCAGCAGGTTAGGAGGGGGCCAAGAGACCCAGTACTTC | CASRLGGGQETQYF
NA | TRBD2 | TRBJ2-1 | TRBV3-1 | TGTGCCAGCAGCCCCCCGGGAGGGCCCTACAATGAGCAGTTCTTC | CASSPPGGPYNEQFF
once | NA | TRBJ2-5 | TRBV27 | TGTGCCAGCAGTTTATCGCGGGCGGTCCAAGAGACCCAGTACTTC | CASSLSRAVQETQYF
NA | NA | TRBJ2-7 | TRBV11-2 | TGTGCCAGCAGCTTAGAGGCGGAAAGCTCCTACGAGCAGTACTTC | CASSLEAESSYEQYF
NA | NA | TRBJ2-1 | TRBV27 | TGTGCCAGCAGTCCCCGACTCAATGAGCAGTTCTTC | CASSPRLNEQFF
NA | NA | TRBJ2-2 | TRBV30 | TGTGCCTGGAGTGTGCTCAGGACCGGGGAGCTGTTTTTT | CAWSVLRTGELFF
NA | NA | TRBJ1-2 | TRBV6-1 | TGTGCCAGCAGTGTCAGGGCCTATGGCTACACCTTC | CASSVRAYGYTF
NA | TRBD1 | TRBJ2-6 | TRBV29-1 | TGCAGCGTAGTACAGGGGGCGGATGGGGCCAACGTCCTGACTTTC | CSVVQGADGANVLTF
once | TRBD2 | TRBJ2-1 | TRBV13 | TGTGCCAGCAGCTTTAGCGGGAAGGTCAATGAGCAGTTCTTC | CASSFSGKVNEQFF
NA | TRBD1 | TRBJ1-6 | TRBV6-6 | TGTGCCAGCAGTTACGGGGGACAGGGTGTCTCACCCCTCCACTTT | CASSYGGQGVSPLHF
NA | NA | TRBJ1-1 | TRBV12-3/TRBV12-4 | TGTGCCAGCCTCCCCCGTAGGGAACGGAACACTGAAGCTTTCTTT | CASLPRRERNTEAFF
NA | NA | TRBJ1-4 | TRBV6-2/TRBV6-3 | TGTGCCAGCAGTCCTTCCTTCGAACTGTTTTTT | CASSPSFELFF
NA | NA | TRBJ2-7 | TRBV5-1 | TGCGCCAGCAGCTTGGGGAGACCCTCCTACGAGCAGTACTTC | CASSLGRPSYEQYF
once | NA | TRBJ1-2 | TRBV13 | TGTGCCAGCAGCAGAATGACCTATGGCTACACCTTC | CASSRMTYGYTF